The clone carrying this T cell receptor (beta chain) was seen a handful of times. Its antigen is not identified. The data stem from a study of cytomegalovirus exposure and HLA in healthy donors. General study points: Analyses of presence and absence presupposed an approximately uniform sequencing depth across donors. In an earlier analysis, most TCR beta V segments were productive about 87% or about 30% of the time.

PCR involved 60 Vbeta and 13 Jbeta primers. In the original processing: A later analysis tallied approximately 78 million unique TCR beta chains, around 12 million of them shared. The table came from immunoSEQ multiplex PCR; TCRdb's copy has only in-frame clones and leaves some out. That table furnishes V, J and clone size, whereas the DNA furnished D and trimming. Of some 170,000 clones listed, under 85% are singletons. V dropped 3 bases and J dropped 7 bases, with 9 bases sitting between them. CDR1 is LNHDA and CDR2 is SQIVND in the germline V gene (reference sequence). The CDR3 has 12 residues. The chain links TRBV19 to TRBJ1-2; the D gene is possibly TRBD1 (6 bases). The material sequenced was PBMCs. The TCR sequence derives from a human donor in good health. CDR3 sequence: CASSMDSGGYTF. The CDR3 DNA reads TGTGCCAGTAGTATGGACAGCGGTGGCTACACCTTC.